What follows are 31 T cell receptor beta chains derived from one specimen sequenced in a study of blood T cell repertoires in COVID-19. Sequenced by immunoSEQ multiplex PCR; TCRdb stores in-frame clones only, minus some. Among around 140,000 clones listed, more than 60% were seen once. The sequenced material came from peripheral blood. Source of these receptors: a man aged 45-65 years with acute or convalescent COVID-19.

This chain links TRBV9 with TRBJ1-5, with 10 nucleotides matching TRBD1. J gave up 4 bases and V 3 bases, and 1 base lay outside the gene matches. Germline CDR1 SGDLS, CDR2 YYNGEE. CDR3 size: 14 residues. The CDR3 loop reads CASSAGQGNQPQHF. The CDR3 coding sequence is TGTGCCAGCAGCGCGGGACAGGGGAATCAGCCCCAGCATTTT.

The chain couples TRBV9 to TRBJ2-4; D is perhaps TRBD2 (6 bases). CDR1 and CDR2 (germline): SGDLS, YYNGEE. The CDR3 extends over 15 amino acids. V was trimmed by 4 bases and J by 8 bases, leaving 19 bases between them. CDR3 bases: TGTGCCAGCAGCAGGCGCGGGGCGCGGTGGGACATTCAGTACTTC. Protein product: CASSRRGARWDIQYF.

The chain joins TRBV9 to TRBJ1-6, with 7 nucleotides matching TRBD1. J gave up 7 bases and V 2 bases, and 3 bases lay outside the gene matches. Germline V gene lookup returns CDR1 SGDLS and CDR2 YYNGEE. The CDR3 has 14 residues. The CDR3 DNA reads TGTGCCAGCAGCGTCACAGGGGACAATTCACCCCTCCACTTT. It yields the protein CASSVTGDNSPLHF.

CDR3 in amino acids: CASSKAGGLGSGNTIYF. For the CDR3, the DNA is TGCGCCAGCAGCAAGGCAGGGGGATTGGGCTCTGGAAACACCATATATTTT. V is TRBV5-1 and J is TRBJ1-3, with 7 bases identical to TRBD1. The junction had 10 bases not matched to a gene; V was cut back by 4 bases and J by 0 bases. This CDR3 spans 17 amino acids. Germline lookup yields CDR1 SGHRS and CDR2 YFSETQ.

This clone showed up just once. The chain is built from TRBV5-5 and TRBJ1-2; D gene ambiguous. Per the germline V gene, CDR1 is SGHKS and CDR2 is YYEKEE (reference sequence). V was shortened by 9 bases and J by 2 bases, with 17 bases between the two germline ends. There are 14 residues in the CDR3. The chain's CDR3 is CATEPAELNYGYTF. The CDR3 nucleotides read TGTGCCACCGAGCCAGCGGAACTCAACTATGGCTACACCTTC.

The chain joins TRBV15 to TRBJ2-7, with D unclear. Germline CDR1 LNHNV, CDR2 YYDKDF (reference sequence). V was trimmed by 1 base and J by 2 bases, leaving 9 bases between them. CDR3 length: 14 residues. The DNA of the CDR3 is TGTGCCACCAGCAGAGGACCGAGCGCCTACGAGCAGTACGTC. Protein: CATSRGPSAYEQYV.

The genes are TRBV6-1 and TRBJ2-7; D remains ambiguous. Trimming removed 2 bases at V and 1 base at J, with 15 bases between. CDR3 length equals 16 residues. Germline CDR1 MNHNS, CDR2 SASEGT. The CDR3 coding sequence is TGTGCCAGCAGTGAAAGAGAGGCTAGAAAGTCCTACGAGCAGTACGTC. Amino acid sequence: CASSEREARKSYEQYV.

V and J are TRBV30 and TRBJ1-6; D perhaps matches TRBD1 (6 bases). CDR3 length: 13 amino acids. V lost 3 bases and J lost 9, with 12 bases in between. CDR1 and CDR2 from the germline V gene are GTSNPN and SVGIG (reference sequence). The CDR3 DNA follows: TGTGCCTGGAGGCCGGACAGTAGTTCACCCCTCCACTTT. It translates to CAWRPDSSSPLHF.

The gene calls are TRBV10-3 and TRBJ1-4; no firm D call. Germline loops: CDR1 ENHRY, CDR2 SYGVKD. The CDR3 length is 13 residues. V dropped 10 bases and J dropped 8 bases, with 17 bases sitting between them. The DNA for the CDR3 is TGTGCCACCGGGGAGCAGGTGGGCGAAAAACTGTTTTTT. Residues: CATGEQVGEKLFF.

The V and J genes are TRBV6-6 and TRBJ1-5; 8 bases match TRBD1. This CDR3 has 14 amino acids. Germline lookup yields CDR1 MNHNY and CDR2 SVGAGI (reference sequence). Losses at the gene ends were 6 bases for V and 7 bases for J; bases not matched to a gene: 8. CDR3 nucleotide sequence: TGTGCCAGCAGCCGACAGGGGCTTTACCAGCCCCAGCATTTT. It yields the protein CASSRQGLYQPQHF.

The chain carries TRBV7-2 and TRBJ1-5; TRBD1 matches at 9 bases. V was clipped by 4 bases and J by 4 bases; unmatched bases: 5. This CDR3 contains 15 residues. CDR1 is SGHTA and CDR2 is FQGNSA in the germline V gene. CDR3 coding DNA: TGTGCCAGCAGCTCCGGGACAGGGTATAATCAGCCCCAGCATTTT. As protein: CASSSGTGYNQPQHF.

This clone is a singleton in its sample. V gene TRBV28 combines with J gene TRBJ2-7; D possibly corresponds to TRBD1 (6 bases). The CDR3 totals 12 residues. Trimming took 7 bases from V and 6 from J, leaving 13 bases between them. Germline CDR1 and CDR2: MDHEN and SYDVKM. The CDR3 bases are TGTGCCAGCACAACCGCAGGGGCCGAGCAGTACGTC. This sequence encodes CASTTAGAEQYV.

The V gene is TRBV28, the J gene TRBJ1-1; TRBD1 aligns across 7 bases. The V gene's germline CDR1 is MDHEN and CDR2 SYDVKM. V trimming: 7 bases; J trimming: 4 bases; junction bases outside the gene matches: 9. The CDR3 spans 14 residues. In DNA form, the CDR3 reads TGTGCCAGCATCCCAACGGCAGGGGGCACTGAAGCTTTCTTT. Protein product: CASIPTAGGTEAFF. The entire variable domain, with the rest obtained from reference TRBV28 and TRBJ1-1, is as follows: DVKVTQSSRYLVKRTGEKVFLECVQDMDHENMFWYRQDPGLGLRLIYFSYDVKMKEKGDIPEGYSVSREKKERFSLILESASTNQTSMYLCASIPTAGGTEAFFGQGTRLTVV.

This rearrangement joins TRBV3-1 (or the pseudogene TRBV3-2) to TRBJ2-1, with 10 bases identical to TRBD2. This CDR3 has 16 residues. The germline V gene encodes CDR1 LGHDT and CDR2 YNNKEL (reference sequence). The trim removed 7 bases at V and 8 bases at J, leaving 14 bases unmatched. CDR3 loop: CASTHLASGGGYEQFF. Here the CDR3 DNA reads TGTGCCAGCACCCACCTGGCGAGCGGGGGGGGGTATGAGCAGTTCTTC.

The chain has TRBV5-1 and TRBJ2-3, with no clear D. Germline V gene sequence: CDR1 SGHRS, CDR2 YFSETQ. This CDR3 contains 13 residues. The V gene lost 1 base and the J gene lost 2 bases, with 5 bases spanning the gap. The DNA for the CDR3 is TGCGCCAGCAGCTTGCCTCCCACAGATACGCAGTATTTT. Residues: CASSLPPTDTQYF. Using reference TRBV5-1 and TRBJ2-3 for the parts outside the CDR3, the full variable domain is KAGVTQTPRYLIKTRGQQVTLSCSPISGHRSVSWYQQTPGQGLQFLFEYFSETQRNKGNFPGRFSGRQFSNSRSEMNVSTLELGDSALYLCASSLPPTDTQYFGPGTRLTVL.

The rearrangement links TRBV5-1 to TRBJ1-5, with unresolved D. V was shortened by 0 bases and J by 4 bases, with 5 bases between the two germline ends. Germline-derived CDR1 and CDR2 are SGHRS and YFSETQ. The CDR3 has 13 amino acids. Here the CDR3 DNA reads TGCGCCAGCAGCTTGGACACAAATCAGCCCCAGCATTTT. Translating gives CASSLDTNQPQHF.

This chain links TRBV19 with TRBJ2-6; TRBD1 matches 10 bases. The CDR3 sequence is 16 residues long. V lost 6 bases, J lost 2 bases, and 4 bases stayed unmatched. Germline V gene sequence: CDR1 LNHDA, CDR2 SQIVND (reference sequence). CDR3 nucleotides: TGTGCCAGTAGCCGGACAGGGGGAGCTGGGGCCAACGTCCTGACTTTC. This encodes CASSRTGGAGANVLTF.

The J gene is TRBJ2-5, the V gene TRBV30; D possibly corresponds to TRBD2 (5 bases). Germline V gene sequence: CDR1 GTSNPN, CDR2 SVGIG (reference sequence). CDR3 length equals 14 residues. V was cut by 2 bases and J by 5 bases, with 15 bases left in between. CDR3 DNA sequence: TGTGCCTGGAGTAGAGGGTCCACGGGCGAGACCCAGTACTTC. Encoded protein: CAWSRGSTGETQYF.

This clone appeared a single time. V gene TRBV2 combines with J gene TRBJ2-5; 12 positions agree with TRBD1. From germline, CDR1 is SNHLY and CDR2 FYNNEI. The CDR3 extends over 16 amino acids. V lost 4 bases, J lost 5 bases, and 8 bases stayed unmatched. The CDR3 DNA sequence: TGTGCCAGCAGTGCTACCGGGACAGGGGGCAGGGAGACCCAGTACTTC. Encoded protein: CASSATGTGGRETQYF.

The rearrangement uses TRBV19 and TRBJ2-3, with D possibly TRBD2 on 5 matching bases. This CDR3 contains 11 residues. Germline CDR1 reads LNHDA; CDR2 reads SQIVND (reference sequence). Trimming took off 3 bases at V and 8 bases at J, with 6 bases between the two ends. DNA for the CDR3: TGTGCCAGTAGTATCCGGGGTACGCAGTATTTT. Its translation: CASSIRGTQYF.

This chain connects TRBV6-6 to TRBJ1-5; TRBD1 matches at 9 bases. CDR1 is MNHNY and CDR2 is SVGAGI in the germline V gene (reference sequence). This CDR3 spans 16 amino acids. The V segment lost 4 bases and the J segment 3 bases; nucleotides outside the gene matches: 7. The CDR3 region has the DNA TGTGCCAGCAGTTTCTCTGGGGACAGGGACAATCAGCCCCAGCATTTT. This encodes CASSFSGDRDNQPQHF.

The rearrangement uses TRBV10-3 and TRBJ2-1; tentative D call: TRBD2 (7 bases). The germline V gene encodes CDR1 ENHRY and CDR2 SYGVKD. This CDR3 is built from 16 residues. Between the trimmed V and J ends, which lost 0 bases and 5 bases, there was a span of 14 bases. The CDR3 DNA sequence: TGTGCCATCAGTGAGTCGAGAGGGGGGAGGGACAATGAGCAGTTCTTC. Its translation: CAISESRGGRDNEQFF.

The chain employs TRBV7-6 and TRBJ2-3; 8 bases align to TRBD1. The junction had 7 bases not matched to a gene; V was cut back by 0 bases and J by 5 bases. Germline V CDR1 and CDR2: SGHVS, FNYEAQ. The CDR3 is made up of 16 amino acids. CDR3 in DNA: TGTGCCAGCAGCTTAGCTTTCGGACAGGGTGTAGATACGCAGTATTTT. It translates to CASSLAFGQGVDTQYF.

This clone was seen only a few times. V usage is TRBV5-1 and J usage is TRBJ2-3; 12 nucleotides align to TRBD2. J gave up 3 bases and V 0 bases, and 11 bases lay outside the gene matches. Germline CDR1 is SGHRS and CDR2 is YFSETQ. The CDR3 spans 19 residues. Written as DNA, the CDR3 is TGCGCCAGCAGCTTGGGACTAGCGGGGGCCGCCCCTAGTACAGATACGCAGTATTTT. Protein sequence: CASSLGLAGAAPSTDTQYF. The full variable domain, completed using reference TRBV5-1 and TRBJ2-3, is KAGVTQTPRYLIKTRGQQVTLSCSPISGHRSVSWYQQTPGQGLQFLFEYFSETQRNKGNFPGRFSGRQFSNSRSEMNVSTLELGDSALYLCASSLGLAGAAPSTDTQYFGPGTRLTVL.

The sample holds a few counts of this clone. The chain links TRBV28 to TRBJ1-2; D unclear. Germline V CDR1 and CDR2: MDHEN, SYDVKM. The CDR3 runs 14 residues. Trimming took off 6 bases at V and 2 bases at J, with 13 bases between the two ends. This CDR3 reads CASRPAGLNYGYTF. The DNA for the CDR3 is TGTGCCAGCAGGCCGGCAGGACTCAACTATGGCTACACCTTC.

The genes are TRBV3-1 (or the pseudogene TRBV3-2) and TRBJ2-3, with 8 bases fitting TRBD2. Germline V gene sequence: CDR1 LGHDT, CDR2 YNNKEL (reference sequence). The CDR3 covers 15 residues. V gave up 4 bases and J gave up 3 bases; unmatched junction bases: 6. The CDR3 nucleotides read TGTGCCAGCAGCCCCGTTACGGGGGGGACAGATACGCAGTATTTT. Translating it yields CASSPVTGGTDTQYF.

The chain links TRBV19 to TRBJ1-4, with 9 bases lining up with TRBD1. Germline assignment: CDR1 LNHDA and CDR2 SQIVND (reference sequence). The V segment lost 8 bases and the J segment 8 bases; nucleotides outside the gene matches: 9. This CDR3 contains 14 residues. The CDR3 loop reads CASRPGQGLEKLFF. The CDR3 DNA sequence: TGTGCCAGTCGCCCGGGACAGGGACTCGAAAAACTGTTTTTT.

The chain has TRBV27 and TRBJ2-1, with D hard to call. Per germline, CDR1 MNHEY and CDR2 SMNVEV (reference sequence). The CDR3 length is 15 residues. Trimming shortened V by 6 bases and J by 0 bases, and 12 bases separated the two germline ends. CDR3 loop: CASSPRADSYNEQFF. CDR3 bases: TGTGCCAGCAGCCCGCGCGCCGACTCCTACAATGAGCAGTTCTTC.

The V call is TRBV21-1, the J call TRBJ1-1; TRBD1 is the table's D call, not checked against the DNA. TRBV21-1 constitutes a pseudogene. This CDR3 has 16 residues. CDR3 DNA sequence: TGTGCCAGCAGCAAAGAAGGGGCGGCCATTGACACTGAAGCTTTCTTT. Its translation is CASSKEGAAIDTEAFF.

This chain uses TRBV10-1 with TRBJ1-1; D is uncertain. From germline, CDR1 is WNHNN and CDR2 SYGVQD (reference sequence). The CDR3 runs to 13 residues. Trimming stripped 4 bases from V and 4 bases from J, with 10 bases between. CDR3 residues: CASSGYGPTEAFF. The CDR3 coding sequence is TGCGCCAGCAGTGGGTATGGGCCCACTGAAGCTTTCTTT.

This rearrangement joins TRBV30 to TRBJ1-5, with 9 nucleotides matching TRBD1. CDR3 length equals 16 residues. Germline V gives CDR1 GTSNPN, CDR2 SVGIG (reference sequence). J was trimmed by 5 bases and V by 0 bases; bases with no gene match: 8. The CDR3 bases are TGTGCCTGGAGTGTTTCGGGACAGGGCTATGATCAGCCCCAGCATTTT. The encoded protein is CAWSVSGQGYDQPQHF.